Listed here is a single T cell receptor (beta chain). The antigen remains undetermined. This CDR3 is 20 amino acids long. V lost 4 bases, J lost 5 bases, and 17 bases stayed unmatched. Germline V gene lookup returns CDR1 GTSNPN and CDR2 SVGIG (reference sequence). This sample is part of a study of OX40 agonist ivuxolimab in advanced cancers. Turning to the study itself: Dose-escalation patients suffered from hepatocellular carcinoma, melanoma, renal cell or head and neck cancer. It was permissible to have had prior anti-PD-1, anti-PD-L1 or anti-CTLA-4 therapy, and around 43% had some. Study findings and constraints: Circulating CD4+ and CD8+ T cells showed clonal expansion by week 6 at 0.1 to 3.0 mg/kg. Antigen specificity was not determined for the expanded peripheral T cells.

Using immunoSEQ multiplex PCR, the repertoire was profiled, and TCRdb retains in-frame clones only, with some absent. This table has over 55,000 clones, around 88% appearing once. This receptor was identified in an adult with an advanced solid tumor such as melanoma, head and neck, liver or kidney cancer. This chain joins TRBV30 and TRBJ2-2; 15 bases are shared with TRBD2. This sample comprised CD4+ or CD8+ T cells sorted from blood, obtained in a trial of the OX40 agonist ivuxolimab. The CDR3 is CAWIKAGLAGGGLGTGELFF. CDR3 bases: TGTGCCTGGATCAAGGCGGGACTAGCGGGGGGCGGGTTAGGTACCGGGGAGCTGTTTTTT.